This T cell receptor beta chain derives from a study of blood T cell repertoires in COVID-19. Those who participated ranged in age from 18 to 89 years and resided in under 25 US areas. Researchers sorted participants into cohorts using their self-reported clinical history. TCRdb's table, derived via immunoSEQ multiplex PCR, lists solely in-frame clones and lacks some. The repertoire holds 400,000 or so clones, around 90% seen once, with around 2% in the top ten. The receptor comes from a woman in her thirties or forties with acute COVID-19. Sequencing input: PBMCs or T cells enriched from blood (not recorded which).

This chain's CDR3 is CASSGPGQLVGTSYEQYF. The DNA for the CDR3 is TGTGCCAGCAGCGGGCCTGGACAGTTAGTGGGCACATCCTACGAGCAGTACTTC. This chain connects TRBV9 to TRBJ2-7; tentatively, D is TRBD1 (6 bases). This CDR3 is 18 amino acids long. The V and J ends lost 3 bases and 1 base respectively, with 23 bases between them. Germline-derived CDR1 and CDR2 are SGDLS and YYNGEE.